What follows are 23 T cell receptor beta chains derived from one specimen sequenced in a study of cytomegalovirus exposure and HLA in healthy donors. Clones were read by immunoSEQ multiplex PCR, and TCRdb kept only the in-frame ones, dropping some. The sample holds some 170,000 clones, roughly 84% seen once. The source material was PBMCs. The receptors originated from a man younger than 45 in good health and CMV-seropositive.

The rearrangement uses TRBV7-8 and TRBJ2-5, with TRBD2 matching 11 bases. The V gene end was trimmed by 6 bases and the J gene end by 10 bases; junction bases not matched to a gene: 16. The CDR3 consists of 16 residues. Germline CDR1 is SGHVS and CDR2 is FQNEAQ. CDR3 loop: CASRLLAGGLQEGQYF. The CDR3 DNA follows: TGTGCCAGCAGGTTGCTAGCGGGAGGACTACAAGAAGGCCAGTACTTC.

The chain employs TRBV11-3 and TRBJ2-1; TRBD1 aligns across 8 bases. The CDR3 has 14 residues. The junction had 4 bases not matched to a gene; V was cut back by 2 bases and J by 7 bases. CDR1 is SGHNT, CDR2 YENEEA, per germline. Written as DNA, the CDR3 is TGTGCCAGCAGCTTATGGCAGGGGGCTAATGAGCAGTTCTTC. This codes for CASSLWQGANEQFF.

This clone has only a few counts. J is TRBJ1-6 and V is TRBV7-2; D is uncertain. V dropped 5 bases and J dropped 4 bases, with 3 bases sitting between them. CDR3 size: 12 residues. From germline, CDR1 is SGHTA and CDR2 FQGNSA. Here the CDR3 DNA reads TGTGCCAGCAGCATATATAATTCACCCCTCCACTTT. This sequence encodes CASSIYNSPLHF.

The V call is TRBV5-6, the J call TRBJ1-1, with D possibly TRBD1 on 6 matching bases. Germline V lookup: CDR1 SGHDT, CDR2 YYEEEE. V was clipped by 5 bases and J by 1 base, with 12 bases between them. The CDR3 totals 14 residues. The CDR3, as DNA: TGTGCCAGCAGACAGGGCTACCAGAACACTGAAGCTTTCTTT. This encodes CASRQGYQNTEAFF.

The rearrangement links TRBV5-6 to TRBJ2-1; D possibly corresponds to TRBD1 (5 bases). Germline V gene lookup returns CDR1 SGHDT and CDR2 YYEEEE. Trimming stripped 2 bases from V and 2 bases from J, with 11 bases between. The length of the CDR3 is 15 residues. As DNA, the CDR3 is TGTGCCAGCAGCTTCCGTCAGGGCCCCTACAATGAGCAGTTCTTC. Residues: CASSFRQGPYNEQFF.

The V and J genes are TRBV29-1 and TRBJ2-1; the match to TRBD1 covers 7 bases. V lost 4 bases to trimming and J lost 0 bases; unmatched junction nucleotides: 9. The CDR3 has 16 amino acids. Germline V gene lookup returns CDR1 SQVTM and CDR2 ANQGSEA. The CDR3 loop is CSVGGEGQSSYNEQFF. The DNA of the CDR3 is TGCAGCGTTGGGGGAGAGGGACAGAGCTCCTACAATGAGCAGTTCTTC.

The chain recombines TRBV6-1 with TRBJ1-5; D ambiguous. Trimming removed 2 bases at V and 3 bases at J, with 17 bases between. Germline loops: CDR1 MNHNS, CDR2 SASEGT. The CDR3 runs 17 residues. In DNA, the CDR3 is TGTGCCAGCAGTGAACGGTTGGCAATCAGGATCAATCAGCCCCAGCATTTT. Translated, it gives CASSERLAIRINQPQHF.

This chain links TRBV5-1 with TRBJ2-5; 7 nucleotides agree with TRBD1. Losses at the gene ends were 4 bases for V and 7 bases for J; bases not matched to a gene: 10. Germline values: CDR1 SGHRS, CDR2 YFSETQ. This CDR3 has 14 residues. CDR3 residues: CASSSGQEKGTQYF. The CDR3 DNA follows: TGCGCCAGCAGCAGCGGACAGGAAAAGGGGACCCAGTACTTC.

The V and J genes are TRBV4-1 and TRBJ2-3; 9 bases line up with TRBD1. This CDR3 comprises 17 residues. Per the germline V gene, CDR1 is MGHRA and CDR2 is YSYEKL. Trimming at V came to 0 bases and at J to 5 bases, leaving 9 bases not matched to a gene. The DNA for the CDR3 is TGCGCCAGCAGCCAAGACGGTCCGGGACAGGGCTTAGATACGCAGTATTTT. Amino acid sequence: CASSQDGPGQGLDTQYF.

The V and J genes are TRBV28 and TRBJ2-1; TRBD1 agrees at 11 bases. Germline CDR1 is MDHEN and CDR2 is SYDVKM. CDR3 length: 16 amino acids. J gave up 7 bases and V 6 bases, and 11 bases lay outside the gene matches. CDR3 sequence: CASRPTGTGGSNEQFF. CDR3 in DNA: TGTGCCAGCAGGCCCACCGGGACAGGGGGATCAAATGAGCAGTTCTTC.

The chain couples TRBV7-2 to TRBJ1-2, with D perhaps matching TRBD1 (6 bases). This CDR3 is built from 14 residues. Germline V lookup: CDR1 SGHTA, CDR2 FQGNSA. Trimming removed 5 bases at V and 3 bases at J, with 13 bases between. DNA for the CDR3: TGTGCCAGCAGCCCCCTACAGGGATACTATGGCTACACCTTC. This translates into CASSPLQGYYGYTF.

The chain links TRBV28 to TRBJ1-1; D is uncertain. Trimming removed 4 bases at V and 7 bases at J, with 10 bases between. The CDR3 totals 12 residues. Germline assignment: CDR1 MDHEN and CDR2 SYDVKM. The CDR3 reads CASSSPGYEAFF. The CDR3 DNA sequence: TGTGCCAGCAGTTCTCCAGGCTATGAAGCTTTCTTT.

This chain connects TRBV5-1 to TRBJ2-3, with TRBD2 as a possible D gene (6 bases). This CDR3 has 14 residues. V lost 6 bases and J lost 1, with 12 bases in between. Germline V gives CDR1 SGHRS, CDR2 YFSETQ. This chain's CDR3 is CASIDSGGTDTQYF. The CDR3 DNA sequence: TGCGCCAGCATCGATTCGGGGGGCACAGATACGCAGTATTTT.

The J gene is TRBJ1-1, the V gene TRBV30; the D is unclear. Trimming left V 4 bases short and J 5 bases short, with 17 bases between. The CDR3 is 14 amino acids. Germline assignment: CDR1 GTSNPN and CDR2 SVGIG (reference sequence). CDR3 coding DNA: TGTGCCTGGAAAAGACCCCAGCAGACTACTGAAGCTTTCTTT. It yields the protein CAWKRPQQTTEAFF. Looking up the rest from reference TRBV30 and TRBJ1-1 gives the full variable domain: SQTIHQWPATLVQPVGSPLSLECTVEGTSNPNLYWYRQAAGRGLQLLFYSVGIGQISSEVPQNLSASRPQDRQFILSSKKLLLSDSGFYLCAWKRPQQTTEAFFGQGTRLTVV.

The gene calls are TRBV29-1 and TRBJ2-3, with D tentatively TRBD1 (6 bases). The germline CDR1 and CDR2 sequences are SQVTM and ANQGSEA. Trimming took 4 bases from V and 2 from J, leaving 10 bases between them. The CDR3 spans 13 residues. This CDR3 reads CSVGAGDTDTQYF. The CDR3 coding sequence is TGCAGCGTTGGGGCAGGGGACACAGATACGCAGTATTTT.

The CDR3 spells CASSDPLQGSDTGELFF. CDR3 DNA sequence: TGTGCCAGCAGTGATCCTTTACAGGGGTCCGACACCGGGGAGCTGTTTTTT. The chain has TRBV2 and TRBJ2-2; 7 bases are a match to TRBD1. This CDR3 spans 17 amino acids. Germline CDR1 SNHLY, CDR2 FYNNEI. V gave up 3 bases and J gave up 3 bases; unmatched junction bases: 10.

V usage is TRBV9 and J usage is TRBJ2-2, with D possibly matching TRBD2 (6 bases). The germline V gene has CDR1 SGDLS and CDR2 YYNGEE. This CDR3 contains 17 residues. Trimming stripped 2 bases from V and 0 bases from J, with 14 bases between. CDR3 region: CASSVHRGTSNTGELFF. The CDR3 DNA is TGTGCCAGCAGCGTTCACCGCGGGACTTCGAACACCGGGGAGCTGTTTTTT.

The gene calls are TRBV5-1 and TRBJ1-1; possible D gene TRBD1, 6 bases. CDR3 length: 14 amino acids. Trimming cost V 3 bases and J 2 bases, with 11 bases left between them. Germline CDR1 reads SGHRS; CDR2 reads YFSETQ. The CDR3 reads CASSWLTGNTEAFF. The CDR3 DNA reads TGCGCCAGCAGCTGGTTGACAGGAAACACTGAAGCTTTCTTT.

With respect to this clone: At the DNA level, this CDR3 is encoded by other sequences in the same sample as well. CDR3 protein: CASSSQGNQPQHF. CDR3 nucleotides: TGTGCCAGCAGCTCTCAGGGGAATCAGCCCCAGCATTTT. V usage is TRBV7-2 and J usage is TRBJ1-5; TRBD1 might be the D (6 bases). This CDR3 contains 13 residues. V dropped 4 bases and J dropped 4 bases, with 8 bases sitting between them. CDR1 SGHTA and CDR2 FQGNSA come from the germline V gene.

The chain carries TRBV9 and TRBJ2-3; TRBD2 might be the D (5 bases). The CDR3 has 15 amino acids. Germline CDR1 reads SGDLS; CDR2 reads YYNGEE. V gave up 6 bases and J gave up 0 bases, with 14 bases separating them. CDR3 amino acids: CASTLSRGSTDTQYF. The CDR3 nucleotides are TGTGCCAGCACCCTGAGTCGGGGAAGCACAGATACGCAGTATTTT.

V and J are TRBV10-3 and TRBJ1-5, with TRBD1 identical over 9 bases. CDR1 ENHRY and CDR2 SYGVKD come from the germline V gene. The trim removed 6 bases at V and 2 bases at J, leaving 5 bases unmatched. The CDR3 extends over 15 amino acids. In DNA, the CDR3 is TGTGCCATCAGACAGGGGGCGGAGGGCAATCAGCCCCAGCATTTT. Protein product: CAIRQGAEGNQPQHF.

This clone was recorded at least ten times. The CDR3 is CASGLGVSGNEQFF. The DNA of the CDR3 is TGTGCTAGTGGTTTGGGGGTTAGCGGCAATGAGCAGTTCTTC. The chain links TRBV12-5 to TRBJ2-1, with D tentatively TRBD2 (6 bases). CDR1 and CDR2 (germline): LGHNT, FRNRAP. V was shortened by 1 base and J by 6 bases, with 10 bases between the two germline ends. The CDR3 has 14 residues.

The chain links TRBV25-1 to TRBJ2-6; possible D gene TRBD2, 5 bases. Trimming left V 7 bases short and J 3 bases short, with 10 bases between. There are 14 residues in the CDR3. Germline V lookup: CDR1 MGHDK, CDR2 SYGVNS. The CDR3 loop reads CASNNAGGANVLTF. The CDR3 DNA is TGTGCCAGCAACAACGCGGGTGGGGCCAACGTCCTGACTTTC.